Following are 10 T cell receptor beta chains from one sample sequenced in a study of T cell changes during pregnancy in multiple sclerosis. Repertoires were generated with immunoSEQ multiplex PCR, while TCRdb's copy carries only in-frame clones and drops some. The sample holds about 77,000 clones; around nine tenths are singletons and the top ten take around 1.8%. Source: peripheral blood, taken before pregnancy. The receptors stem from a female donor with multiple sclerosis, enrolled in a pregnancy study.

CDR3 sequence: CASRPWGLPGYTF. CDR3 DNA: TGTGCCTCCCGACCTTGGGGGCTCCCTGGCTACACCTTC. The gene calls are TRBV30 and TRBJ1-2; a weak D match, TRBD1 (6 bases). CDR3 length: 13 residues. V gave up 7 bases and J gave up 7 bases, with 19 bases separating them. Germline assignment: CDR1 GTSNPN and CDR2 SVGIG (reference sequence).

V and J are TRBV18 and TRBJ2-7; TRBD1 matches 7 bases. The CDR3 contains 13 residues. V was pared by 5 bases and J by 5 bases, with 6 bases of the junction left unmatched. From germline, CDR1 is KGHSH and CDR2 LQKENI. The CDR3 sequence is CASSYLQGHEQYF. CDR3 DNA sequence: TGTGCCAGCTCATACCTACAGGGGCACGAGCAGTACTTC. The variable domain in full, completed from reference TRBV18 and TRBJ2-7, reads NAGVMQNPRHLVRRRGQEARLRCSPMKGHSHVYWYRQLPEEGLKFMVYLQKENIIDESGMPKERFSAEFPKEGPSILRIQQVVRGDSAAYFCASSYLQGHEQYFGPGTRLTVT.

The chain employs TRBV9 and TRBJ2-7; 8 bases are a match to TRBD2. V trimming: 2 bases; J trimming: 6 bases; junction bases outside the gene matches: 7. Germline V CDR1 and CDR2: SGDLS, YYNGEE. The CDR3 runs 14 residues. As DNA, the CDR3 is TGTGCCAGCAGCGTCGGGGGGGCGGTGGGCGAGCAGTACTTC. Its translation is CASSVGGAVGEQYF.

The rearrangement joins TRBV5-1 to TRBJ1-6; possible D gene TRBD1, 5 bases. CDR3 length: 12 residues. Germline lookup yields CDR1 SGHRS and CDR2 YFSETQ. The V end lost 3 bases, the J end lost 9 bases, and 7 bases lay between the germline ends. The CDR3 spells CASSSGFSPLHF. CDR3 nucleotide sequence: TGCGCCAGCAGCTCAGGGTTTTCACCCCTCCACTTT.

The gene calls are TRBV5-1 and TRBJ2-6, with D uncertain. Per germline, CDR1 SGHRS and CDR2 YFSETQ. Between the trimmed V and J ends, which lost 4 bases and 0 bases, there was a span of 8 bases. The CDR3 covers 15 residues. The chain's CDR3 is CASSPVNSGANVLTF. CDR3 coding DNA: TGCGCCAGCAGCCCCGTTAACTCTGGGGCCAACGTCCTGACTTTC.

The chain recombines TRBV7-2 with TRBJ1-3, with D hard to call. CDR3 size: 15 residues. Trimming cost V 2 bases and J 0 bases, with 8 bases left between them. From germline, CDR1 is SGHTA and CDR2 FQGNSA. CDR3 region: CASSLTASSGNTIYF. In DNA, the CDR3 is TGTGCCAGCAGCTTAACAGCAAGCTCTGGAAACACCATATATTTT. Full variable domain (rest looked up from reference TRBV7-2 and TRBJ1-3): GAGVSQSPSNKVTEKGKDVELRCDPISGHTALYWYRQSLGQGLEFLIYFQGNSAPDKSGLPSDRFSAERTGGSVSTLTIQRTQQEDSAVYLCASSLTASSGNTIYFGEGSWLTVV.

V gene TRBV29-1 combines with J gene TRBJ1-1; 9 nucleotides align to TRBD1. The CDR3 contains 13 residues. The germline CDR1 and CDR2 sequences are SQVTM and ANQGSEA. V lost 7 bases, J lost 5 bases, and 8 bases stayed unmatched. The CDR3 sequence is CSGNSQGATEAFF. In DNA form, the CDR3 reads TGCAGCGGTAATTCACAGGGGGCGACTGAAGCTTTCTTT.

The chain recombines TRBV30 with TRBJ1-2; 8 nucleotides agree with TRBD1. The CDR3 sequence is 13 residues long. J lost 3 bases, V lost 1 base, and 1 base had no gene match. CDR1 and CDR2 (germline): GTSNPN, SVGIG (reference sequence). The CDR3 DNA sequence: TGTGCCTGGAGTGCGACAGGGGACTATGGCTACACCTTC. It encodes CAWSATGDYGYTF. Drawing the rest from reference TRBV30 and TRBJ1-2, the complete variable domain is SQTIHQWPATLVQPVGSPLSLECTVEGTSNPNLYWYRQAAGRGLQLLFYSVGIGQISSEVPQNLSASRPQDRQFILSSKKLLLSDSGFYLCAWSATGDYGYTFGSGTRLTVV.

The rearrangement links TRBV7-2 to TRBJ1-2; TRBD1 agrees at 11 bases. Germline lookup yields CDR1 SGHTA and CDR2 FQGNSA. The V segment lost 5 bases and the J segment 5 bases; nucleotides outside the gene matches: 4. The CDR3 spans 14 residues. CDR3 DNA sequence: TGTGCCAGCAGCCGTCGGGACAGGGGGTATGGCTACACCTTC. Its protein is CASSRRDRGYGYTF.

The rearrangement links TRBV7-6 to TRBJ1-3, with 7 bases aligning to TRBD1. After removal of 5 bases from V and 2 bases from J, the junction contained 6 bases not matched to a gene. CDR3 length: 15 amino acids. Germline V gene sequence: CDR1 SGHVS, CDR2 FNYEAQ. The CDR3: CASSNGQAAGNTIYF. CDR3 DNA sequence: TGTGCCAGCAGCAACGGACAGGCCGCTGGAAACACCATATATTTT.